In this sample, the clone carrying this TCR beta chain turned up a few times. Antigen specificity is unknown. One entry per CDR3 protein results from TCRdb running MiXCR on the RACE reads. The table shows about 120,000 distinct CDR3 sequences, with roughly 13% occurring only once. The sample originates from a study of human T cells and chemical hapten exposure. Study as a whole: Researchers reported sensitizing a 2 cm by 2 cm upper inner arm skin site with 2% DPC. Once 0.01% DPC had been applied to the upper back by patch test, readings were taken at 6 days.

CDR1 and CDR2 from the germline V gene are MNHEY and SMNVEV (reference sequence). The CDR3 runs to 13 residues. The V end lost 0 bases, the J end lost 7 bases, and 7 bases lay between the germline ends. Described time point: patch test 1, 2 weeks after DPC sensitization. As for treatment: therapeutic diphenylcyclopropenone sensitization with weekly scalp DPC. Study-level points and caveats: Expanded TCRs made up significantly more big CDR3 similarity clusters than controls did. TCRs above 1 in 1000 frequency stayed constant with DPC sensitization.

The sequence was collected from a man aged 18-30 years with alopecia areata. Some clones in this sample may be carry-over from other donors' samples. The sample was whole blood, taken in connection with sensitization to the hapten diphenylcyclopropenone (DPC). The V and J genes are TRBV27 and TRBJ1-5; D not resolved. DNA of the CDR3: TGTGCCAGCAGTTTATCGGTCCACCAGCCCCAGCATTTT. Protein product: CASSLSVHQPQHF.